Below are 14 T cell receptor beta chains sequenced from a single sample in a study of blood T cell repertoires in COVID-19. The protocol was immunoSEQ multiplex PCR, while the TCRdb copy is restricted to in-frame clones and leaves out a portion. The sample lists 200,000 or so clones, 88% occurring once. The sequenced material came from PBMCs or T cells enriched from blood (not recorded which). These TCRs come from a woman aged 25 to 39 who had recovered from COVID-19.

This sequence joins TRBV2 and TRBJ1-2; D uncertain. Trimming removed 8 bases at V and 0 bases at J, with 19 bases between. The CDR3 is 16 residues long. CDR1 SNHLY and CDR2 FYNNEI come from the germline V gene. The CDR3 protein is CASHERGTTSNYGYTF. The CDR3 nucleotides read TGTGCCAGCCACGAGCGAGGCACGACGTCTAACTATGGCTACACCTTC.

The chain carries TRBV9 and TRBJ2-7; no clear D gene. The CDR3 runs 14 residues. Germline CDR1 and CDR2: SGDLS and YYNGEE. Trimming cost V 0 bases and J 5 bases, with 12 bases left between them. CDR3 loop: CASSVDLHPDEQYF. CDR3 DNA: TGTGCCAGCAGCGTAGATCTCCATCCGGACGAGCAGTACTTC. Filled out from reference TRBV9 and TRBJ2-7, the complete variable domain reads DSGVTQTPKHLITATGQRVTLRCSPRSGDLSVYWYQQSLDQGLQFLIQYYNGEERAKGNILERFSAQQFPDLHSELNLSSLELGDSALYFCASSVDLHPDEQYFGPGTRLTVT.

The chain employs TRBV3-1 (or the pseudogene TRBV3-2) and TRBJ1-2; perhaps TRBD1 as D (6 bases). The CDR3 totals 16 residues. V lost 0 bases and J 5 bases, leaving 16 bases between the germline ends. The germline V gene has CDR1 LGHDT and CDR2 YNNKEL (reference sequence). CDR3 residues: CASSQDWAGEGYGYTF. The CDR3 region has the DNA TGTGCCAGCAGCCAAGATTGGGCAGGGGAAGGGTATGGCTACACCTTC.

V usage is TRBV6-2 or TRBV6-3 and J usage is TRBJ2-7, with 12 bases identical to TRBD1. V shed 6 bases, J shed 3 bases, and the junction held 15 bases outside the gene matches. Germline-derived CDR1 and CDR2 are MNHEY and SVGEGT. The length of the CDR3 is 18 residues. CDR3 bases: TGTGCCAGCAGCTCCGCCGGGACAGGGGGCGCCGAGGGCTACGAGCAGTACTTC. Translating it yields CASSSAGTGGAEGYEQYF.

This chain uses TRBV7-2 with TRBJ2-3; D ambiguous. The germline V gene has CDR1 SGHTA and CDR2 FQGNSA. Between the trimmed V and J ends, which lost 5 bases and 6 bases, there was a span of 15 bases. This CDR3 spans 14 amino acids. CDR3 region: CASSPAGPRDTQYF. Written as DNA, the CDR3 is TGTGCCAGCAGCCCCGCCGGTCCTCGGGATACGCAGTATTTT.

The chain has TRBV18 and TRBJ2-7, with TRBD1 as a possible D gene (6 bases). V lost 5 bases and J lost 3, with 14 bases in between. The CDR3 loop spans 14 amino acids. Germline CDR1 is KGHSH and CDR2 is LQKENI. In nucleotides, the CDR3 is TGTGCCAGCTCAGCAGGGTCACAGGGCTACGAGCAGTACTTC. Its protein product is CASSAGSQGYEQYF.

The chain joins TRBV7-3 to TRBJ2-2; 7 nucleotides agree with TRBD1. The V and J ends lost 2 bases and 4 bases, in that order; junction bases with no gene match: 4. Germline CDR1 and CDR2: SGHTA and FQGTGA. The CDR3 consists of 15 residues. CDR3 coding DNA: TGTGCCAGCAGCTTACTGGGACAGTTCACCGGGGAGCTGTTTTTT. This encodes CASSLLGQFTGELFF.

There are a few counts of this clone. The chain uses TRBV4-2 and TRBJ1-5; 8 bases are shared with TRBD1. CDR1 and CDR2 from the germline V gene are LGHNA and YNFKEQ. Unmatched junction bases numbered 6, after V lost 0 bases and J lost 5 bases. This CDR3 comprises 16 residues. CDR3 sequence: CASSQDGLTGDQPQHF. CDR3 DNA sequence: TGTGCCAGCAGCCAAGATGGATTGACAGGGGATCAGCCCCAGCATTTT.

The CDR3 is CASTLAREQFF. Written as DNA, the CDR3 is TGTGCCAGCACCCTAGCGCGCGAGCAGTTCTTC. The V call is TRBV11-2, the J call TRBJ2-1; D is possibly TRBD2 (6 bases). The germline CDR1 and CDR2 sequences are SGHAT and FQNNGV. V lost 7 bases to trimming and J lost 10 bases, with 11 bases between them. The CDR3 length is 11 residues. The variable domain in full, with the rest retrieved from reference TRBV11-2 and TRBJ2-1, is EAGVAQSPRYKIIEKRQSVAFWCNPISGHATLYWYQQILGQGPKLLIQFQNNGVVDDSQLPKDRFSAERLKGVDSTLKIQPAKLEDSAVYLCASTLAREQFFGPGTRLTVL.

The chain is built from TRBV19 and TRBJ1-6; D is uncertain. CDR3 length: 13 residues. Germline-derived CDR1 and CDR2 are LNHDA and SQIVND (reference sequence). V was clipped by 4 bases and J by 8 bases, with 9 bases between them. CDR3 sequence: CASSNARDSPLHF. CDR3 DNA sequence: TGTGCCAGTAGTAATGCGAGGGATTCACCCCTCCACTTT.

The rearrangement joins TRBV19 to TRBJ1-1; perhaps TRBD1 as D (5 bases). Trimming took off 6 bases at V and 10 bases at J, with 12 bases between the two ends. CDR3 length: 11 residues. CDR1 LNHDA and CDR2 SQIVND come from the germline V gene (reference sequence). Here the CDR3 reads CASRRGLGAFF. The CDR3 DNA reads TGTGCCAGTAGGAGGGGACTTGGAGCTTTCTTT.

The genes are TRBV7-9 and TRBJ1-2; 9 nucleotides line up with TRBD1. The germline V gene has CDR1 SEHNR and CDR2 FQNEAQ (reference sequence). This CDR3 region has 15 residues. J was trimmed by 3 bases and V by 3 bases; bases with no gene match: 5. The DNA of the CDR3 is TGTGCCAGCAGCTTGGGACAGGGCGGAGACTATGGCTACACCTTC. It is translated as CASSLGQGGDYGYTF.

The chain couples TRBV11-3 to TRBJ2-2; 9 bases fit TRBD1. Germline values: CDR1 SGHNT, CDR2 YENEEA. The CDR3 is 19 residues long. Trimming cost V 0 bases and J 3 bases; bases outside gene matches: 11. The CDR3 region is CASSLDRMGQGSDTGELFF. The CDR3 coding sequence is TGTGCCAGCAGCTTAGATCGTATGGGACAGGGATCGGACACCGGGGAGCTGTTTTTT. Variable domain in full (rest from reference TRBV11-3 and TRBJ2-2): EAGVVQSPRYKIIEKKQPVAFWCNPISGHNTLYWYLQNLGQGPELLIRYENEEAVDDSQLPKDRFSAERLKGVDSTLKIQPAELGDSAVYLCASSLDRMGQGSDTGELFFGEGSRLTVL.

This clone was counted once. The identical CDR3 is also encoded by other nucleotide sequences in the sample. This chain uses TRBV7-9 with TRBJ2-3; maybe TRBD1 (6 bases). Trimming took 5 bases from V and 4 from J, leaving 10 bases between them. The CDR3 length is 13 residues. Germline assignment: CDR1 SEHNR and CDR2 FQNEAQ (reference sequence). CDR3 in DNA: TGTGCCAGCAGCCCCAGGGGTCCAGATACGCAGTATTTT. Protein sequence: CASSPRGPDTQYF.